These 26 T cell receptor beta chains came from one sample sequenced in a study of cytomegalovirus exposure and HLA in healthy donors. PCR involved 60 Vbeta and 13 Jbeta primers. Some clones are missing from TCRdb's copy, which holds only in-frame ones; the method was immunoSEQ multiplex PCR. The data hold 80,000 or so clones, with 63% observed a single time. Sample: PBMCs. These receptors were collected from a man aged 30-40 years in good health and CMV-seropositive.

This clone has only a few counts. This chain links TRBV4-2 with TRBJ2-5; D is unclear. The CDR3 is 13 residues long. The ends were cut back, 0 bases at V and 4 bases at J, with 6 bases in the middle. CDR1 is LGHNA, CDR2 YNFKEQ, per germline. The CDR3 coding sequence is TGTGCCAGCAGCCAAGACATCGGAGAGACCCAGTACTTC. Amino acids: CASSQDIGETQYF.

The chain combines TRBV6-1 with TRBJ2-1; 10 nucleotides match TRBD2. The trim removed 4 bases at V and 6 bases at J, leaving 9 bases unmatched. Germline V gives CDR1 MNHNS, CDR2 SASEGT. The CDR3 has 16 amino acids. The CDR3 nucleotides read TGTGCCAGCAGTGCGTATTCCAGCGGGGGGGCCAATGAGCAGTTCTTC. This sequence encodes CASSAYSSGGANEQFF.

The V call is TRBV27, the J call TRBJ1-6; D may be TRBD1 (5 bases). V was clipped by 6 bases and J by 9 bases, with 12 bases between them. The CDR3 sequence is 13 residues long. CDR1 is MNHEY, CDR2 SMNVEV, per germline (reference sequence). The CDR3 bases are TGTGCCAGCAGAAAGGGGAACGGTTCACCCCTCCACTTT. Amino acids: CASRKGNGSPLHF.

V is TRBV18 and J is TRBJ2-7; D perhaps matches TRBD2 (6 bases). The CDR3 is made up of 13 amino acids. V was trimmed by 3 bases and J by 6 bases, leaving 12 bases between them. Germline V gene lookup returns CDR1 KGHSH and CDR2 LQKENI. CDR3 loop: CASSPGRGSEQYF. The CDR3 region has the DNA TGTGCCAGCTCACCCGGGCGGGGAAGCGAGCAGTACTTC.

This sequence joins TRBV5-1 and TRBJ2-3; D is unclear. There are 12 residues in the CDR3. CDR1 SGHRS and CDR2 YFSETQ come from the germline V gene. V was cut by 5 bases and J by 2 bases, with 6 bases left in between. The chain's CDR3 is CASRFSTDTQYF. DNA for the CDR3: TGCGCCAGCAGATTCTCCACAGATACGCAGTATTTT.

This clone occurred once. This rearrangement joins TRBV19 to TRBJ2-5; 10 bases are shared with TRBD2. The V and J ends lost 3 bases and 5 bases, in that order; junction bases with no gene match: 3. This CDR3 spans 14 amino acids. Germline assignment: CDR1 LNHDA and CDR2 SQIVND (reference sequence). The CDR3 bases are TGTGCCAGTAGTATTAGCGGGGGGCGGGAGACCCAGTACTTC. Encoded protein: CASSISGGRETQYF.

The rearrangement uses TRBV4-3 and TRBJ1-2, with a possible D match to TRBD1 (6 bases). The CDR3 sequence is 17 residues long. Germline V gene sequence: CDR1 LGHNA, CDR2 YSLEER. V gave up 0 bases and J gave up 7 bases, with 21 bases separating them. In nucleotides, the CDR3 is TGCGCCAGCAGCCAAGAATTTGAGTTGCGGGGGCGATTTGGCTACACCTTC. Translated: CASSQEFELRGRFGYTF.

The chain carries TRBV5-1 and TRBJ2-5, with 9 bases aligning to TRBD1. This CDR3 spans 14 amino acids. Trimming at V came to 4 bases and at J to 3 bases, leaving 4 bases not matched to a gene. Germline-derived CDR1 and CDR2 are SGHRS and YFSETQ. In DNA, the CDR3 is TGCGCCAGCAGCCACACAGGGGGCGAAGAGACCCAGTACTTC. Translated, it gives CASSHTGGEETQYF.

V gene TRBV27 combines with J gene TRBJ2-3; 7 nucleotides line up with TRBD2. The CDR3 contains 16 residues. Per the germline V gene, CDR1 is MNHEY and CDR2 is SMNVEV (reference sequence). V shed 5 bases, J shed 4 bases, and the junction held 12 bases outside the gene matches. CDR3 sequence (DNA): TGTGCCAGCAGTCCCATCGTGGCGGGAGTACCAGATACGCAGTATTTT. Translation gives CASSPIVAGVPDTQYF.

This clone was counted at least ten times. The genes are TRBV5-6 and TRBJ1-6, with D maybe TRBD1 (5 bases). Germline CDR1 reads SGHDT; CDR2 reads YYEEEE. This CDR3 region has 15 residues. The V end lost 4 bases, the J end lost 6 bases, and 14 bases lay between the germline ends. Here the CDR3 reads CASSPGGGINSPLHF. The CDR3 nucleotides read TGTGCCAGCAGCCCAGGTGGGGGGATTAATTCACCCCTCCACTTT.

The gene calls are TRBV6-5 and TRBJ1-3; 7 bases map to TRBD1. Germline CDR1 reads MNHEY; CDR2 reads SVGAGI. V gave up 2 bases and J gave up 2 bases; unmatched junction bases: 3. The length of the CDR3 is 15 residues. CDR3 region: CASSYSQGAGNTIYF. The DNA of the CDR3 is TGTGCCAGCAGTTACAGCCAGGGGGCTGGAAACACCATATATTTT.

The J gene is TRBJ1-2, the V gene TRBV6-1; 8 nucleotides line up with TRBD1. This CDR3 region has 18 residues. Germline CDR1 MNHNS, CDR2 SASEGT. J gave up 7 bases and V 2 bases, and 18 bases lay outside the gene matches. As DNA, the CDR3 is TGTGCCAGCAGTGAATCTAGGAGCTTGGGACAGGCCCCTTTTGGCTACACCTTC. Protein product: CASSESRSLGQAPFGYTF.

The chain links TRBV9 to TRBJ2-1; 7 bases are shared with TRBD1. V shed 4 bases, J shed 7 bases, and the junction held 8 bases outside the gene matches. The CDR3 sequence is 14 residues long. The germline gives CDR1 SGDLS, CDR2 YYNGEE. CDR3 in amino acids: CASSSRTGTNEQFF. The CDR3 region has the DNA TGTGCCAGCAGCTCGCGGACAGGCACGAATGAGCAGTTCTTC.

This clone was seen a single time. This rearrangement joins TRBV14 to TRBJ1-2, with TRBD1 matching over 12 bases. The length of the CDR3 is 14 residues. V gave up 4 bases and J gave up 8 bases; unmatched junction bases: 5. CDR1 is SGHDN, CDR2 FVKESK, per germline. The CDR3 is CASSRYGTGGGYTF. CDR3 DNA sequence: TGTGCCAGCAGCCGCTACGGGACAGGGGGCGGCTACACCTTC.

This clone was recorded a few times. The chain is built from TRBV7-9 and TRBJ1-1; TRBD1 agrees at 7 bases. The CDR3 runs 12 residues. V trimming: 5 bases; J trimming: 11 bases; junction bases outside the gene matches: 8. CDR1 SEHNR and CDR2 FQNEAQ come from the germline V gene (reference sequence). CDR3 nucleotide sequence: TGTGCCAGCAGCAGAAACAGGGGAGACGCTTTCTTT. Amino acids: CASSRNRGDAFF.

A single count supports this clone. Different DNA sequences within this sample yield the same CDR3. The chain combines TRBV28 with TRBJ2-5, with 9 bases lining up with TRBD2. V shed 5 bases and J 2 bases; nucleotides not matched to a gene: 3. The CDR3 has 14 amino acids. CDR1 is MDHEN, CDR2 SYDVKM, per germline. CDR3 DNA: TGTGCCAGCAGTCTCCTAGCGGGACAAGAGACCCAGTACTTC. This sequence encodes CASSLLAGQETQYF.

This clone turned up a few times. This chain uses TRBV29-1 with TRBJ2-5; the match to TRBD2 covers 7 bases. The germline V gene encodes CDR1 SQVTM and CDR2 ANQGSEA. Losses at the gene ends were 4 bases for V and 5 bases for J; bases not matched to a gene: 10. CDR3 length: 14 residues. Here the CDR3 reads CSVGAGRSLETQYF. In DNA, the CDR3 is TGCAGCGTTGGGGCCGGGAGGAGTTTGGAGACCCAGTACTTC.

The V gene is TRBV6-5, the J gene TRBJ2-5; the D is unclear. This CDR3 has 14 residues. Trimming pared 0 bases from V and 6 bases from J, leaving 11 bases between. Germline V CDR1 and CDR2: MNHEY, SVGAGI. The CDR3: CASSYSADFQTQYF. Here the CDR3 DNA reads TGTGCCAGCAGTTACTCGGCCGATTTTCAGACCCAGTACTTC.

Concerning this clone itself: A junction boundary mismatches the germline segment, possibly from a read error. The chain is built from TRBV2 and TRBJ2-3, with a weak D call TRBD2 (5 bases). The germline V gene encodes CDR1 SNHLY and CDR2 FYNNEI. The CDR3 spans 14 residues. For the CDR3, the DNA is TGTGTCAGCAGCCGGGAATTCGGCACAGATACGCAGTATTTT. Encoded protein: CVSSREFGTDTQYF.

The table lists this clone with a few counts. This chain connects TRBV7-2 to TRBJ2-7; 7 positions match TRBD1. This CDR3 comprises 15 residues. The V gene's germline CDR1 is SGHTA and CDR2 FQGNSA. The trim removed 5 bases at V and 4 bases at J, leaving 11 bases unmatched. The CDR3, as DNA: TGTGCCAGCAGCCCGAAATCCATGACAGGGTACGAGCAGTACTTC. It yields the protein CASSPKSMTGYEQYF.

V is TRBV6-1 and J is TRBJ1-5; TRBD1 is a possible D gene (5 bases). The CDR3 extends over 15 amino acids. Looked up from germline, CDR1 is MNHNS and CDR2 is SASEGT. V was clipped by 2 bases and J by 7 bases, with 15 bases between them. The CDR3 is CASSEFQGLRQPQHF. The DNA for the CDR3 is TGTGCCAGCAGTGAATTTCAGGGCTTGAGGCAGCCCCAGCATTTT.

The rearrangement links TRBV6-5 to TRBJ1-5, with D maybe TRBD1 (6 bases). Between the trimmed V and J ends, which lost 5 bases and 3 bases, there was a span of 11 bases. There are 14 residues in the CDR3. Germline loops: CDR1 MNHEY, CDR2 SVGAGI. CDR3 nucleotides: TGTGCCAGCAGTAGCCGGGACATCAATCAGCCCCAGCATTTT. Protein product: CASSSRDINQPQHF.

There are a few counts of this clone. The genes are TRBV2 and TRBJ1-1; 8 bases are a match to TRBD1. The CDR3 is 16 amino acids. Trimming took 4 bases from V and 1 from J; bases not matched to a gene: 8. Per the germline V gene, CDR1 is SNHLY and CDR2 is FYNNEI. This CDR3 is CASSVFTGGRNTEAFF. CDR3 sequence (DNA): TGTGCCAGCAGTGTGTTTACAGGGGGGCGGAACACTGAAGCTTTCTTT.

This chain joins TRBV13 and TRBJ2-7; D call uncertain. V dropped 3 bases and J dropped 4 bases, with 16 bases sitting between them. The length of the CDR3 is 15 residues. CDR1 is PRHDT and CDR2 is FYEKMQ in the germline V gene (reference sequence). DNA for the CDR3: TGTGCCAGCAGCTTGGATCGGAGAACCCTTTACGAGCAGTACTTC. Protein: CASSLDRRTLYEQYF.

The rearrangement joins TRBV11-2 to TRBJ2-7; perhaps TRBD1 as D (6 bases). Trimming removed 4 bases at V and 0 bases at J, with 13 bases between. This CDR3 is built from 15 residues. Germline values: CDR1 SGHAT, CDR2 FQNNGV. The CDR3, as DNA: TGTGCCAGCAGCTATCGAACAGGGAACTCCTACGAGCAGTACTTC. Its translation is CASSYRTGNSYEQYF.

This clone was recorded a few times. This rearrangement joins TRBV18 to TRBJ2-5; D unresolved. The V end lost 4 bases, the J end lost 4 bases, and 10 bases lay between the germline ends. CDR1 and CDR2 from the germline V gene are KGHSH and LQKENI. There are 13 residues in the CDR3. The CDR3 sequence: CASSRGGGETQYF. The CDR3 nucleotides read TGTGCCAGCTCACGAGGTGGTGGAGAGACCCAGTACTTC.